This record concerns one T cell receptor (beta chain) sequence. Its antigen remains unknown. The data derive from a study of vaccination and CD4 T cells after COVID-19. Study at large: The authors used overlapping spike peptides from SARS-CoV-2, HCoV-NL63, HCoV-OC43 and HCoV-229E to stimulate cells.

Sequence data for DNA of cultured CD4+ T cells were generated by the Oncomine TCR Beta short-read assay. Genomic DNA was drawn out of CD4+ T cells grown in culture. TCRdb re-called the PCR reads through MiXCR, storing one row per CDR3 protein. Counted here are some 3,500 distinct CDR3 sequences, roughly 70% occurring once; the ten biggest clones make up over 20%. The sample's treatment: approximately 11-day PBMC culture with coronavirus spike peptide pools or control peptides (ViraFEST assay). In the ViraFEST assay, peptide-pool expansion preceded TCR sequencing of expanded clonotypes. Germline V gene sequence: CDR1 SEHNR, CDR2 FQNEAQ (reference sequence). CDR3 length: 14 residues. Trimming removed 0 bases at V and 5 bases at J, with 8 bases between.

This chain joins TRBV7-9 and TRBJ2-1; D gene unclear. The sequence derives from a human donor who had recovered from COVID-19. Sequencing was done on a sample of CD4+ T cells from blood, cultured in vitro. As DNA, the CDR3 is TGTGCCAGCAGCTTAGCGGTGATCCACAATGAGCAGTTCTTC. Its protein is CASSLAVIHNEQFF.